The sequence of this T cell receptor (beta chain) was determined in a study of T-cell memory formation after mild COVID-19. Each CDR3 protein is one row after TCRdb ran MiXCR on the 5' RACE reads. The sample yields 90,000 to 130,000 distinct CDR3 sequences, 18% seen once. This clonotype has a count of ten or more. The CDR3 covers 14 residues. Trimming pared 2 bases from V and 1 base from J, leaving 8 bases between. Sequencing was carried out using PBMCs or a T cell subset sorted from them (not recorded which). The V and J genes are TRBV12-3 or TRBV12-4 and TRBJ2-5, with a possible D match to TRBD2 (5 bases). The clonotype comes from a man aged 18 to 35 who had mild COVID-19 (a few samples of this study predate the infection). Cell type and time point are not known. The CDR3 DNA follows: TGTGCCAGCAGTTTACCGGAGGCCCAAGAGACCCAGTACTTC. Amino acid sequence: CASSLPEAQETQYF.